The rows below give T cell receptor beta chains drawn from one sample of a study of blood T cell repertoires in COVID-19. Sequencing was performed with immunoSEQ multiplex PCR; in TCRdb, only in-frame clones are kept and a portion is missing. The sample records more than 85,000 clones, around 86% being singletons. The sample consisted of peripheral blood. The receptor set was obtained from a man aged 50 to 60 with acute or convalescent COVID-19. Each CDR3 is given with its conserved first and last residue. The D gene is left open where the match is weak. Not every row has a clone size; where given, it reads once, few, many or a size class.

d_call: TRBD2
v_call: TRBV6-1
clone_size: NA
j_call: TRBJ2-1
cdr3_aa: CASSDLAGAYNEQFF
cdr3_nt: TGTGCCAGCAGTGACCTAGCGGGGGCATACAATGAGCAGTTCTTC

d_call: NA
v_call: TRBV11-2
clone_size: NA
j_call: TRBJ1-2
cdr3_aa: CASSPDSNYGYTF
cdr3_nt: TGTGCCAGCAGCCCGGACAGTAACTATGGCTACACCTTC

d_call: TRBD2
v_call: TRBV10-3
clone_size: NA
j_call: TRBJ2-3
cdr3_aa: CAISEQGLAGGGVTDTQYF
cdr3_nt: TGTGCCATCAGTGAGCAGGGACTAGCGGGGGGCGGAGTTACAGATACGCAGTATTTT

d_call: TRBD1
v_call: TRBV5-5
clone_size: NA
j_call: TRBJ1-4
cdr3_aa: CASSPRVQGSEKLFF
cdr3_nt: TGTGCCAGCAGCCCCCGGGTACAGGGGAGTGAAAAACTGTTTTTT

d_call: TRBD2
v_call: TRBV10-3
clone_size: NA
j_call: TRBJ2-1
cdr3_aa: CAISDIAGGSEQFF
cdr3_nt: TGTGCCATCAGTGATATAGCGGGGGGGTCTGAGCAGTTCTTC

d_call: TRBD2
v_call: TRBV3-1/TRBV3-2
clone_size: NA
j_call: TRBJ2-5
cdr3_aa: CASSHRASGILETQYF
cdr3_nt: TGTGCCAGCAGCCACCGGGCTAGCGGGATTTTGGAGACCCAGTACTTC

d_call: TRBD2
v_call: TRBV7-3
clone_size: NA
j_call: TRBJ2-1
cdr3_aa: CASRTSGAHNEQFF
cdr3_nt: TGTGCCAGCAGAACTAGCGGGGCCCACAATGAGCAGTTCTTC

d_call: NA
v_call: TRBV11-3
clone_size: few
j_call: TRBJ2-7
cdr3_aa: CASSPGVSPYEQYF
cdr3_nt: TGTGCCAGCAGCCCGGGAGTCTCTCCGTACGAGCAGTACTTC

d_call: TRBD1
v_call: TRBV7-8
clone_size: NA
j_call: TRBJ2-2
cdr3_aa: CASSWDRGQTGELFF
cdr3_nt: TGTGCCAGCAGCTGGGACAGGGGGCAGACCGGGGAGCTGTTTTTT

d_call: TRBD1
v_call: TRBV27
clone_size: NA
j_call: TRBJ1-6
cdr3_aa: CASTPGQGWSPLHF
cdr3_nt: TGTGCCAGCACCCCGGGACAGGGATGGTCACCCCTCCACTTT

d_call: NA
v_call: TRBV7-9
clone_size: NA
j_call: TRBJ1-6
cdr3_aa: CASSSRGGGKISPLHF
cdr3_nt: TGTGCCAGCAGCTCTCGAGGGGGGGGTAAGATATCACCCCTCCACTTT

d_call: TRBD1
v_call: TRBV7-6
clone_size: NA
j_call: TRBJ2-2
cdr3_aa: CASSRDGRGPGELFF
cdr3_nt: TGTGCCAGCAGCCGAGACGGCAGGGGGCCCGGGGAGCTGTTTTTT

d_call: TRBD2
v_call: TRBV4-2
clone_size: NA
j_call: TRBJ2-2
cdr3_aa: CASSRDLAGHYTGELFF
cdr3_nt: TGTGCCAGCAGCCGAGACCTAGCGGGGCATTACACCGGGGAGCTGTTTTTT

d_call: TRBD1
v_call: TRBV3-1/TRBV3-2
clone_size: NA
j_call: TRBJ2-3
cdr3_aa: CASSQEDRAPDTQYF
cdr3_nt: TGTGCCAGCAGCCAAGAGGACAGGGCCCCAGATACGCAGTATTTT

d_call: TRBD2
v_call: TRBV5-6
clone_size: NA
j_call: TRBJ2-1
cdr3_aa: CASSFRLAGSEQFF
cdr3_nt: TGTGCCAGCAGCTTCCGACTAGCGGGATCTGAGCAGTTCTTC

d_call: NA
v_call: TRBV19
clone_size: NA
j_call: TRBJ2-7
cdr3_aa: CASSMGILGQKNPYEQYF
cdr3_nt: TGTGCCAGTAGTATGGGGATTTTAGGACAGAAAAACCCCTACGAGCAGTACTTC

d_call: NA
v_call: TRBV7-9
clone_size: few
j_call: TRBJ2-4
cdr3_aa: CASSWPGVAKNIQYF
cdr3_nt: TGTGCCAGCAGCTGGCCCGGGGTAGCCAAAAACATTCAGTACTTC

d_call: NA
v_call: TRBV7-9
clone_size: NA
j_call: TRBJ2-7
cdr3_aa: CASSLKWAPYEQYF
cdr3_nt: TGTGCCAGCAGCTTAAAGTGGGCACCCTACGAGCAGTACTTC

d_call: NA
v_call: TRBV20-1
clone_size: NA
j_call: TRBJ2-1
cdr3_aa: CSAGGALNEQFF
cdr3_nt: TGCAGTGCTGGTGGTGCACTAAATGAGCAGTTCTTC

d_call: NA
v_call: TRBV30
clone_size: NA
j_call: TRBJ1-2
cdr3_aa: CAWSDRVDYGYTF
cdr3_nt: TGTGCCTGGAGTGATCGGGTCGACTATGGCTACACCTTC

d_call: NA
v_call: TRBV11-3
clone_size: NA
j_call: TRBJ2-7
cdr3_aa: CASSPQGGNEQYF
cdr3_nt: TGTGCCAGCAGTCCCCAGGGTGGGAACGAGCAGTACTTC

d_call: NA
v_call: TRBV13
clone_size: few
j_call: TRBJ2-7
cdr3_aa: CASSFISSYEQYF
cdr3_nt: TGTGCCAGCAGCTTTATTAGCTCCTACGAGCAGTACTTC

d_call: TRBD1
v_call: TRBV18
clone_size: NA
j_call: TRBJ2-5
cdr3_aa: CASSRSEQGRQTQYF
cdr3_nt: TGTGCCAGCTCCCGGTCGGAACAGGGGCGACAGACCCAGTACTTC

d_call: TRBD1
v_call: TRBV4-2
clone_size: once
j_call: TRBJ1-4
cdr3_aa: CASSQDATGREKLFF
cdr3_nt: TGTGCCAGCAGCCAAGATGCGACAGGGCGTGAAAAACTGTTTTTT

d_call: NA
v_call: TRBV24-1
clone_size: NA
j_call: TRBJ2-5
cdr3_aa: CATSDPFLEGQETQYF
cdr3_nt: TGTGCCACCAGTGATCCCTTTCTAGAGGGACAAGAGACCCAGTACTTC

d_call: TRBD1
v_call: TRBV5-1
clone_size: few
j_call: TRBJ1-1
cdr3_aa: CASSAGQPMNTEAFF
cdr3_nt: TGCGCCAGCAGCGCGGGACAGCCTATGAACACTGAAGCTTTCTTT

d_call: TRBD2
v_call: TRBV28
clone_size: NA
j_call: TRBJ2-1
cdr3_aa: CASRVLAGSYNEQFF
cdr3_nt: TGTGCCAGCAGGGTTCTAGCGGGTTCCTACAATGAGCAGTTCTTC

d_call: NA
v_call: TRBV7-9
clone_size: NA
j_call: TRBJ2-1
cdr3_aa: CASSLVAERYNEQFF
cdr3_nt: TGTGCCAGCAGCTTGGTAGCCGAGCGCTACAATGAGCAGTTCTTC

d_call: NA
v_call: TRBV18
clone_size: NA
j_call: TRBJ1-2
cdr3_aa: CASSPSTGLGYGYTF
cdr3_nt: TGTGCCAGCTCACCTTCGACAGGCCTGGGCTATGGCTACACCTTC

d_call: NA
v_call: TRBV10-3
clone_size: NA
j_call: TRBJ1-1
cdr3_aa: CAISDRPGPMNTEAFF
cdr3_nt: TGTGCCATCAGTGATAGGCCAGGGCCAATGAACACTGAAGCTTTCTTT

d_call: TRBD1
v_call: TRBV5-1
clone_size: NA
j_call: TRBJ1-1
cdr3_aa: CASSFDLQGANTEAFF
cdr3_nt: TGCGCCAGCAGCTTCGACCTACAGGGGGCGAACACTGAAGCTTTCTTT

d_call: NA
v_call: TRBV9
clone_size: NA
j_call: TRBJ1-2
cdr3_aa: CASSVDGSNYGYTF
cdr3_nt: TGTGCCAGCAGCGTAGATGGCAGTAACTATGGCTACACCTTC

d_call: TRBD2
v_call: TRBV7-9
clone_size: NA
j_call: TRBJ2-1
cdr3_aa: CASSFGLAGVGEQFF
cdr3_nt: TGTGCCAGCAGCTTTGGTCTAGCGGGAGTCGGAGAGCAGTTCTTC

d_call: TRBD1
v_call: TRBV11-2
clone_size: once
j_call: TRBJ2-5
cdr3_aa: CASSLVPGRGQQETQYF
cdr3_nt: TGTGCCAGCAGCTTAGTCCCAGGTCGGGGACAGCAAGAGACCCAGTACTTC

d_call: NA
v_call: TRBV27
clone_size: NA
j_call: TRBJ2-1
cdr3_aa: CASARGGTYNEQFF
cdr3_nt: TGTGCCAGCGCCCGAGGGGGTACCTACAATGAGCAGTTCTTC

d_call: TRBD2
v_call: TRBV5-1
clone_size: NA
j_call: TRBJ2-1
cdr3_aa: CASSSIPASGRTYNEQFF
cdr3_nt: TGCGCCAGCAGCTCGATCCCGGCTAGCGGGAGAACCTACAATGAGCAGTTCTTC

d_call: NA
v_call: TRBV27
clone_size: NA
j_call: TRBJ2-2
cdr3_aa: CASSPFSGTGELFF
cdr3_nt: TGTGCCAGCAGCCCCTTCTCGGGCACCGGGGAGCTGTTTTTT

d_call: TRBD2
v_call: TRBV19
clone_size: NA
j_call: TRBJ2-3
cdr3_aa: CASSIHSGLAGGTDTQYF
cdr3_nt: TGTGCCAGTAGTATCCACTCGGGACTAGCGGGAGGGACAGATACGCAGTATTTT

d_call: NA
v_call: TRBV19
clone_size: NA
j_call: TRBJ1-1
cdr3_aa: CASSIGGPNTEAFF
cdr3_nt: TGTGCCAGTAGTATAGGGGGCCCTAACACTGAAGCTTTCTTT

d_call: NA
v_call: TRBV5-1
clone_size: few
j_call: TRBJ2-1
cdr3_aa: CASSFAGVGANEQFF
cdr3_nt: TGCGCCAGCAGCTTTGCGGGAGTGGGGGCCAATGAGCAGTTCTTC

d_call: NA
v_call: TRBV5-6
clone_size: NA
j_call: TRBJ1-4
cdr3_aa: CASSYGQSTNEKLFF
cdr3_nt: TGTGCCAGCAGCTATGGACAGTCAACTAATGAAAAACTGTTTTTT

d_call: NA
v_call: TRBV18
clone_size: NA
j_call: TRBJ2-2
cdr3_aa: CASSPPGGRNTGELFF
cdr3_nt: TGTGCCAGCTCACCACCGGGGGGGCGGAACACCGGGGAGCTGTTTTTT

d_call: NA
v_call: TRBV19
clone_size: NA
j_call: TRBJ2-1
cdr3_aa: CASSIGFGVYNEQFF
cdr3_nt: TGTGCCAGTAGTATAGGATTCGGGGTCTACAATGAGCAGTTCTTC

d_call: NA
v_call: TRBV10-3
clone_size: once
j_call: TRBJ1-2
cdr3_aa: CAISLSRGRGYTF
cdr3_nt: TGTGCCATCAGCCTAAGCCGGGGTCGTGGATACACCTTC

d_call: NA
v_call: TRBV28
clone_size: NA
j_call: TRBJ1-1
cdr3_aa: CASSLGQGRNTEAFF
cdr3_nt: TGTGCCAGCAGTTTAGGGCAGGGAAGGAACACTGAAGCTTTCTTT

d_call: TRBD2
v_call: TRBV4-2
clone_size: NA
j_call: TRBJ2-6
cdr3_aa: CASSQVAGLSYSGANVLTF
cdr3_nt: TGTGCCAGCAGCCAAGTAGCGGGACTAAGCTACTCTGGGGCCAACGTCCTGACTTTC

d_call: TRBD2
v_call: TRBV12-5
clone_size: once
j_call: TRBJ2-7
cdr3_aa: CASGSPRGLAGGPNEQYF
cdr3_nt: TGTGCTAGTGGTTCACCTCGAGGGCTAGCGGGGGGGCCCAACGAGCAGTACTTC

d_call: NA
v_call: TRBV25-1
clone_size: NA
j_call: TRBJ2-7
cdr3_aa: CASLARALYEQYF
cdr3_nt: TGTGCCAGCCTAGCTAGGGCTCTCTACGAGCAGTACTTC